These 14 T cell receptor beta chains were all obtained from the same sample, sequenced in a study of STAT3 mutations in large granular lymphocyte leukemia. Study-wide findings and caveats: Every T-cell large granular lymphocyte leukemia patient had at least one immunodominant TCR beta clonotype.

Some clones are missing from TCRdb's copy, which holds only in-frame ones; the method was immunoSEQ multiplex PCR. The sample has about 20,000 clones, over 80% seen once. These receptors are not linked to any known antigen. Input material: peripheral blood mononuclear cells. These receptor sequences come from a man in his fifties or sixties with T-cell large granular lymphocyte leukemia. Some clones in this sample may be carry-over from other donors' samples.

The gene calls are TRBV5-1 and TRBJ2-2, with 11 bases that match TRBD1. Per germline, CDR1 SGHRS and CDR2 YFSETQ. Trimming at V came to 3 bases and at J to 9 bases, leaving 10 bases not matched to a gene. The CDR3 is made up of 16 amino acids. As DNA, the CDR3 is TGCGCCAGCAGCTCCGGGACAGGGGGGGGAGACCGGGAGCTGTTTTTT. Protein product: CASSSGTGGGDRELFF.

This clone has just one count. Written as DNA, the CDR3 is TGTGCCAGCATATTCAATGAGCAGTTCTTC. Translation gives CASIFNEQFF. The gene calls are TRBV2 and TRBJ2-1; no firm D call. With 7 bases removed from V and 6 bases from J, the gap between germline ends came to 4 bases. This CDR3 spans 10 amino acids. Germline CDR1 and CDR2: SNHLY and FYNNEI.

The chain uses TRBV5-4 and TRBJ2-2; possible D gene TRBD1, 5 bases. The CDR3 runs to 15 residues. The V gene's germline CDR1 is SGHNT and CDR2 YYREEE (reference sequence). With 0 bases removed from V and 7 bases from J, the gap between germline ends came to 13 bases. CDR3 in amino acids: CASSLVGRVNGELFF. In DNA form, the CDR3 reads TGTGCCAGCAGCTTGGTGGGCAGGGTCAACGGGGAGCTGTTTTTT.

CDR3 bases: TGTGCCAGCAGCCCTCCCACCGTTTCCTCTGGAAACACCATATATTTT. Translating gives CASSPPTVSSGNTIYF. The chain is built from TRBV7-9 and TRBJ1-3, with no clear D. CDR3 length: 16 residues. Germline V gives CDR1 SEHNR, CDR2 FQNEAQ (reference sequence). V shed 5 bases and J shed 0 bases, with 14 bases lying between them.

The CDR3 DNA follows: TGCGCCAGCAGATATCTGGACTCCGGCGGAACGCAGTATTTT. Its translation: CASRYLDSGGTQYF. The rearrangement links TRBV5-1 to TRBJ2-3, with D maybe TRBD2 (5 bases). In germline, CDR1 is SGHRS, CDR2 YFSETQ. This CDR3 spans 14 amino acids. Trimming cost V 5 bases and J 9 bases, with 19 bases left between them.

This sequence joins TRBV5-1 and TRBJ2-2, with TRBD1 identical over 8 bases. Losses at the gene ends were 4 bases for V and 7 bases for J; bases not matched to a gene: 12. Germline lookup yields CDR1 SGHRS and CDR2 YFSETQ. The CDR3 covers 16 residues. CDR3: CASSRLGQGGDGELFF. As DNA, the CDR3 is TGCGCCAGCAGCCGGTTAGGACAGGGAGGCGACGGGGAGCTGTTTTTT.

The chain employs TRBV5-1 and TRBJ2-1; 9 nucleotides agree with TRBD1. The CDR3 length is 15 residues. The V segment lost 0 bases and the J segment 6 bases; nucleotides outside the gene matches: 4. In germline, CDR1 is SGHRS, CDR2 YFSETQ. As DNA, the CDR3 is TGCGCCAGCAGCTTGGTGGGACAGGGAGGCAATGAGCAGTTCTTC. This sequence encodes CASSLVGQGGNEQFF. The entire variable domain, with the rest obtained from reference TRBV5-1 and TRBJ2-1, is as follows: KAGVTQTPRYLIKTRGQQVTLSCSPISGHRSVSWYQQTPGQGLQFLFEYFSETQRNKGNFPGRFSGRQFSNSRSEMNVSTLELGDSALYLCASSLVGQGGNEQFFGPGTRLTVL.

The chain is built from TRBV4-3 and TRBJ2-2, with TRBD1 identical over 8 bases. The CDR3 contains 15 residues. Germline assignment: CDR1 LGHNA and CDR2 YSLEER. V lost 3 bases, J lost 6 bases, and 6 bases stayed unmatched. The DNA of the CDR3 is TGCGCCAGCAGCCACCTGACAGGGGATCCCGGGGAGCTGTTTTTT. Residues: CASSHLTGDPGELFF.

This chain connects TRBV28 to TRBJ2-7, with unresolved D. The germline CDR1 and CDR2 sequences are MDHEN and SYDVKM. This CDR3 region has 14 residues. V gave up 6 bases and J gave up 3 bases, with 15 bases separating them. The CDR3 DNA sequence: TGTGCCAGCAGGTCCCAGACCTTGGACTACGAGCAGTACTTC. This encodes CASRSQTLDYEQYF.

The chain's CDR3 is CASSPTGQGTDTQYF. CDR3 sequence (DNA): TGTGCCAGCTCACCAACAGGACAGGGGACAGATACGCAGTATTTT. The rearrangement links TRBV18 to TRBJ2-3; 9 nucleotides agree with TRBD1. V lost 2 bases and J lost 3; bases outside the gene matches: 3. CDR1 is KGHSH and CDR2 is LQKENI in the germline V gene. The CDR3 is 15 amino acids.

Only a few counts were recorded for this clone. The chain recombines TRBV5-1 with TRBJ1-4; TRBD1 matches at 7 bases. After removal of 4 bases from V and 8 bases from J, the junction contained 11 bases not matched to a gene. CDR1 is SGHRS and CDR2 is YFSETQ in the germline V gene. The CDR3 spans 15 residues. For the CDR3, the DNA is TGCGCCAGCAGCGGAGAGACAGGGTTGATAGAAAAACTGTTTTTT. Encoded protein: CASSGETGLIEKLFF.

The chain links TRBV2 to TRBJ2-3, with D tentatively TRBD1 or TRBD2 (5 bases each). The ends were cut back, 1 base at V and 4 bases at J, with 9 bases in the middle. The CDR3 loop spans 14 amino acids. Germline-derived CDR1 and CDR2 are SNHLY and FYNNEI. DNA of the CDR3: TGTGCCAGCAGTGAAGGTTGGGACGCAGATACGCAGTATTTT. This sequence encodes CASSEGWDADTQYF.

This clone is judged medium-sized (0.01 to 0.1%). The J gene is TRBJ2-7, the V gene TRBV5-1; tentative D call: TRBD1 (6 bases). Germline lookup yields CDR1 SGHRS and CDR2 YFSETQ. The CDR3 has 13 amino acids. Deletions cut 7 bases from V and 3 bases from J, with 14 bases between. CDR3 protein: CASASTRGYEQYF. The DNA of the CDR3 is TGCGCCAGCGCCTCGACCAGGGGCTACGAGCAGTACTTC.

The chain joins TRBV5-5 to TRBJ2-7, with 9 bases fitting TRBD2. Losses at the gene ends were 2 bases for V and 4 bases for J; bases not matched to a gene: 7. Per the germline V gene, CDR1 is SGHKS and CDR2 is YYEKEE (reference sequence). The CDR3 runs 15 residues. CDR3: CASSFGLAGPYEQYF. The CDR3 DNA reads as TGTGCCAGCAGCTTCGGGCTAGCGGGACCATACGAGCAGTACTTC.